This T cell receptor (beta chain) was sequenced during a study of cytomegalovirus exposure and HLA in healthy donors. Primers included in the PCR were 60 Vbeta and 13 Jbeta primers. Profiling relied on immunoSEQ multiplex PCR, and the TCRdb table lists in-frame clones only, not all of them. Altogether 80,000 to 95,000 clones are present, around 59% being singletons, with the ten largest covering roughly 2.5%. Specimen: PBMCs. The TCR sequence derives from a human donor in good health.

DNA for the CDR3: TGTGCCAGCAACCAGTTGCGGAACAATCAGCCCCAGCATTTT. The encoded protein is CASNQLRNNQPQHF. The rearrangement joins TRBV7-8 to TRBJ1-5, with no clear D. CDR1 is SGHVS and CDR2 is FQNEAQ in the germline V gene. This CDR3 is 14 amino acids long. V lost 7 bases and J 3 bases, leaving 13 bases between the germline ends.